What follows are 8 T cell receptor beta chains derived from one specimen sequenced in a study of cytomegalovirus exposure and HLA in healthy donors. Amplification used 60 Vbeta primers and 13 Jbeta primers. Clones were sequenced by immunoSEQ multiplex PCR, and TCRdb holds only the in-frame ones, with some missing. Seen here are 100,000 to 120,000 clones, 75% to 85% observed once, and the top ten hold approximately 6.1%. Sequencing was carried out using PBMCs. These receptor sequences come from a man between 18 and 29 years old in good health and CMV-seronegative.

CDR3 amino acids: CATSRGVPRADTQYF. The CDR3 bases are TGTGCCACCAGCAGAGGTGTCCCCCGGGCAGATACGCAGTATTTT. This rearrangement joins TRBV15 to TRBJ2-3; D gene uncertain. V lost 1 base and J lost 4, with 12 bases in between. The CDR3 is 15 residues long. Per the germline V gene, CDR1 is LNHNV and CDR2 is YYDKDF (reference sequence).

The chain has TRBV7-9 and TRBJ1-3, with unresolved D. V lost 1 base and J lost 3, with 7 bases in between. The CDR3 totals 14 residues. Germline assignment: CDR1 SEHNR and CDR2 FQNEAQ (reference sequence). The CDR3, as DNA: TGTGCCAGCAGCTTAGACAAAATTGGAAACACCATATATTTT. As protein: CASSLDKIGNTIYF.

The chain carries TRBV5-1 and TRBJ2-5, with D possibly matching TRBD2 (7 bases). The J call may be faulty, since TRBJ2-7 better matches the DNA end. Germline values: CDR1 SGHRS, CDR2 YFSETQ. The CDR3 has 16 residues. CDR3 in amino acids: CASSGGGPGQRYEQYF. Here the CDR3 DNA reads TGCGCCAGCAGCGGGGGGGGGCCGGGACAACGCTACGAGCAGTACTTC.

V gene TRBV5-1 combines with J gene TRBJ2-1, with a possible D match to TRBD1 (5 bases). Trimming shortened V by 3 bases and J by 9 bases, and 7 bases separated the two germline ends. The V gene's germline CDR1 is SGHRS and CDR2 YFSETQ. The CDR3 consists of 11 residues. DNA of the CDR3: TGCGCCAGCAGCTCGGACACTGAGCAGTTCTTC. Protein: CASSSDTEQFF.

J is TRBJ2-7 and V is TRBV7-2; 7 nucleotides line up with TRBD1. Germline CDR1 SGHTA, CDR2 FQGNSA. The CDR3 spans 13 residues. With V trimmed by 1 base and J by 3 bases, 0 bases remained unmatched. This CDR3 is CASSLGTGYEQYF. In DNA form, the CDR3 reads TGTGCCAGCAGCTTAGGGACAGGCTACGAGCAGTACTTC.

The chain links TRBV9 to TRBJ2-1; tentative D call: TRBD2 (6 bases). The CDR3 sequence is 15 residues long. Trimming took 4 bases from V and 4 from J, leaving 15 bases between them. The germline gives CDR1 SGDLS, CDR2 YYNGEE. CDR3 DNA sequence: TGTGCCAGCAGCTTACGACTAGGGTCTTACAATGAGCAGTTCTTC. It translates to CASSLRLGSYNEQFF.

The chain is built from TRBV6-1 and TRBJ1-1, with D tentatively TRBD1 (6 bases). V was trimmed by 6 bases and J by 2 bases, leaving 10 bases between them. CDR3 length: 13 amino acids. Germline CDR1 reads MNHNS; CDR2 reads SASEGT. CDR3 DNA: TGTGCCAGCAGGACAGGAGCCAACACTGAAGCTTTCTTT. This translates into CASRTGANTEAFF.

About this clone itself: The junction departs from germline at one end; a sequencing error may be responsible. Other DNA sequences within the sample encode an identical CDR3. V and J are TRBV28 and TRBJ1-5, with unresolved D. CDR3 length: 11 residues. Germline V CDR1 and CDR2: MDHEN, SYDVKM. The CDR3 spells CASSRNQPQHF. The CDR3 DNA follows: TGCGCCAGCAGCCGTAATCAGCCCCAGCATTTT. The full variable domain, with the rest looked up from reference TRBV28 and TRBJ1-5, is DVKVTQSSRYLVKRTGEKVFLECVQDMDHENMFWYRQDPGLGLRLIYFSYDVKMKEKGDIPEGYSVSREKKERFSLILESASTNQTSMYLCASSRNQPQHFGDGTRLSIL.